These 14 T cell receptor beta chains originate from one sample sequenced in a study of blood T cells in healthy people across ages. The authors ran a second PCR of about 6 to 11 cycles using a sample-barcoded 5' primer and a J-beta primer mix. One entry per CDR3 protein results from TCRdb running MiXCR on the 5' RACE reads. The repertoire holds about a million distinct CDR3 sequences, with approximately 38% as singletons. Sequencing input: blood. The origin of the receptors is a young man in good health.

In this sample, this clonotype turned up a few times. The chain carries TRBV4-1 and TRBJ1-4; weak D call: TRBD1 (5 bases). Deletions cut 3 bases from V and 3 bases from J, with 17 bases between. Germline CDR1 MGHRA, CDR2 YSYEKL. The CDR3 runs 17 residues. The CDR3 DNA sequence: TGCGCCAGCAGCCACCTCACCGAGGGGTGGGCTAATGAAAAACTGTTTTTT. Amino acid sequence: CASSHLTEGWANEKLFF.

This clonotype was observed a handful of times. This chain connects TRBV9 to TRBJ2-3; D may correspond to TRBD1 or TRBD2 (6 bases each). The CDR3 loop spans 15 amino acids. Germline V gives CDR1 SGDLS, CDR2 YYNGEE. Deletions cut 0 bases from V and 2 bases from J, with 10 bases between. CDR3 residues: CASSVGGAITDTQYF. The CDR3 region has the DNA TGTGCCAGCAGCGTAGGGGGGGCAATCACAGATACGCAGTATTTT.

CDR3 residues: CASSSHYAGTGVQPQHF. In DNA form, the CDR3 reads TGTGCCAGCAGTTCCCACTACGCCGGGACAGGGGTTCAGCCCCAGCATTTT. This chain connects TRBV12-3 or TRBV12-4 to TRBJ1-5, with TRBD1 matching over 10 bases. This CDR3 has 17 amino acids. V lost 4 bases to trimming and J lost 6 bases; unmatched junction nucleotides: 12.

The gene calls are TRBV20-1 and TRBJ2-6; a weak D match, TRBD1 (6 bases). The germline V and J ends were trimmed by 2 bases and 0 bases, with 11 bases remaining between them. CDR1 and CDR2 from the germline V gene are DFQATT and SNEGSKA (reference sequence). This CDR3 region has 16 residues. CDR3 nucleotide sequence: TGCAGTGCTAGACCTGGACAGAGCTCTGGGGCCAACGTCCTGACTTTC. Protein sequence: CSARPGQSSGANVLTF.

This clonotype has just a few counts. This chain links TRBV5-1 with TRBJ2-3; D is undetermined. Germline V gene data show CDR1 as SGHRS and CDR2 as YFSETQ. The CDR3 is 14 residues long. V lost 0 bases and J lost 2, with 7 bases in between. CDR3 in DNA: TGCGCCAGCAGCTTGGCACAGCCCACAGATACGCAGTATTTT. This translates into CASSLAQPTDTQYF.

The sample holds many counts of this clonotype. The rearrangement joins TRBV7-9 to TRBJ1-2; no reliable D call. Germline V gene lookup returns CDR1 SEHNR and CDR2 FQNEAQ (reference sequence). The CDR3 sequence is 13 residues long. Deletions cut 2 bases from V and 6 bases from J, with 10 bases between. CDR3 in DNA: TGTGCCAGCAGCTTACCTAACCCCGATGGCTACACCTTC. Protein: CASSLPNPDGYTF.

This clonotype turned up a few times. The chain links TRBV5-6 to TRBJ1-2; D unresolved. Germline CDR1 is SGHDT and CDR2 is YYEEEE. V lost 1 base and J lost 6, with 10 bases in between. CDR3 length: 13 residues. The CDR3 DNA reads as TGTGCCAGCAGCTTGAGGGAAATCGATGGCTACACCTTC. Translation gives CASSLREIDGYTF.

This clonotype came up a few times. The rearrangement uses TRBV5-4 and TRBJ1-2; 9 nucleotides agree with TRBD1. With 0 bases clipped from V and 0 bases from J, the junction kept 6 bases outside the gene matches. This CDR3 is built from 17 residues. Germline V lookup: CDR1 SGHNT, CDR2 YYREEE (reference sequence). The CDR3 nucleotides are TGTGCCAGCAGCTTGGGGGGACAGGGCATGCCTAACTATGGCTACACCTTC. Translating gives CASSLGGQGMPNYGYTF.

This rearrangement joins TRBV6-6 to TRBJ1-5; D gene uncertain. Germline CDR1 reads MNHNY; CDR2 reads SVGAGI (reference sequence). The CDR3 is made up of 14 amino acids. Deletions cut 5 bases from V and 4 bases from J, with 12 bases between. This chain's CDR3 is CASSPPVRNQPQHF. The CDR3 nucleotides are TGTGCCAGCAGTCCACCCGTACGTAATCAGCCCCAGCATTTT.

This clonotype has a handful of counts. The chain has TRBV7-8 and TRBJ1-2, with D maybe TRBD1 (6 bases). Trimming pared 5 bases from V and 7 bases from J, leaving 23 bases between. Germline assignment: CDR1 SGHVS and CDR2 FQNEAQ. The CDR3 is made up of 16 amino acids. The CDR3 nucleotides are TGTGCCAGCAGCCCAGGGTTCGCAGGGGCTCGTGGTGGCTACACCTTC. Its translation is CASSPGFAGARGGYTF. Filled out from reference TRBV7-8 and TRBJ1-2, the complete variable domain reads GAGVSQSPRYKVAKRGQDVALRCDPISGHVSLFWYQQALGQGPEFLTYFQNEAQLDKSGLPSDRFFAERPEGSVSTLKIQRTQQEDSAVYLCASSPGFAGARGGYTFGSGTRLTVV.

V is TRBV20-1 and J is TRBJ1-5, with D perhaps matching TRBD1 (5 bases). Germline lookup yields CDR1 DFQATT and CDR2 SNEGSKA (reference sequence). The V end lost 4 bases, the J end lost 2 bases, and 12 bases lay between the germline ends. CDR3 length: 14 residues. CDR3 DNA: TGCAGTGCTAACCAGGGAATGGGCAATCAGCCCCAGCATTTT. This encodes CSANQGMGNQPQHF.

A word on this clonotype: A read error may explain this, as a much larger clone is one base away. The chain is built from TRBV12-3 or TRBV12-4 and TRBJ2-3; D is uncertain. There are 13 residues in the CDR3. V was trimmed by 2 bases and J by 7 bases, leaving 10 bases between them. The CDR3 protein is CASSLIVGNTQYF. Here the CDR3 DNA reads TGTGCCAGCAGTTTAATCGTGGGGAATACGCAGTATTTT.

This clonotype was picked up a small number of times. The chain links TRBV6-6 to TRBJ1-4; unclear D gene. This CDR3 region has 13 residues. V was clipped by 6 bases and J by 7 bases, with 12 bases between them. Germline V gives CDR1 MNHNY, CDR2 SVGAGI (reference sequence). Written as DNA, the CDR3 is TGTGCCAGCAGAGCCGTTTTGGGTGAAAAACTGTTTTTT. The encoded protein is CASRAVLGEKLFF.

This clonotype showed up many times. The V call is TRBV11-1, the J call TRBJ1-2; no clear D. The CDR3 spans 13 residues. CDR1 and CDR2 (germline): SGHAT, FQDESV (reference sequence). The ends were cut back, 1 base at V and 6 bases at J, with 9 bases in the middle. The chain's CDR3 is CASSLVVEDGYTF. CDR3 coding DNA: TGTGCCAGCAGCTTAGTAGTCGAGGATGGCTACACCTTC.